Each of the 27 T cell receptor beta chains below was sequenced from the same sample in a study of shared clonotypes between healthy human individuals. Generated by immunoSEQ multiplex PCR, the TCRdb table keeps only in-frame clones and is missing some. The sample has about 2 million clones, 85% to 95% seen once. Sequencing used naive CD4+ T cells sorted from blood. This sample's subset: CD45RA+ positively selected. All receptors derive from a man between 18 and 35 years old in good health.

The chain carries TRBV10-2 and TRBJ1-4; a weak D match, TRBD1 (6 bases). The CDR3 is 13 residues long. V lost 6 bases to trimming and J lost 8 bases, with 13 bases between them. Germline V lookup: CDR1 WSHSY, CDR2 SAAADI. This chain's CDR3 is CASRTGKGEKLFF. Here the CDR3 DNA reads TGCGCCAGCAGGACAGGAAAGGGGGAAAAACTGTTTTTT.

To note about this clone: This CDR3 is also generated by other DNA sequences in the sample. This chain connects TRBV30 to TRBJ1-2; 9 bases align to TRBD1. Trimming removed 3 bases from V and 4 bases from J; junction bases left unmatched: 0. Germline CDR1 and CDR2: GTSNPN and SVGIG (reference sequence). This CDR3 is built from 12 residues. CDR3 protein: CAWRGQGYGYTF. The CDR3 bases are TGTGCCTGGAGGGGACAGGGCTATGGCTACACCTTC.

Worth noting for this clone: Other DNA sequences of this sample code for an identical CDR3. The chain has TRBV18 and TRBJ1-4; 7 nucleotides line up with TRBD1. V lost 1 base and J lost 5; bases outside the gene matches: 1. CDR1 is KGHSH, CDR2 LQKENI, per germline. This CDR3 is built from 14 residues. This CDR3 reads CASSPQGANEKLFF. CDR3 DNA: TGTGCCAGCTCACCACAGGGGGCGAATGAAAAACTGTTTTTT.

The CDR3 nucleotides are TGCGCCAGCAGCCAAGACAGGGCTTCTAACTATGGCTACACCTTC. Its protein is CASSQDRASNYGYTF. The V gene is TRBV4-1, the J gene TRBJ1-2; possibly TRBD1 for D (5 bases). The V and J ends lost 0 bases and 0 bases respectively, with 8 bases between them. Germline V lookup: CDR1 MGHRA, CDR2 YSYEKL. The CDR3 is 15 amino acids.

The rearrangement uses TRBV19 and TRBJ1-3; TRBD1 is a possible D gene (6 bases). The germline gives CDR1 LNHDA, CDR2 SQIVND (reference sequence). V lost 5 bases and J 4 bases, leaving 12 bases between the germline ends. The CDR3 is made up of 14 amino acids. The CDR3 here is CASSFQGQGNTIYF. The CDR3 region has the DNA TGTGCCAGTAGTTTTCAGGGACAAGGAAACACCATATATTTT. The whole variable domain, filled in from reference TRBV19 and TRBJ1-3, reads DGGITQSPKYLFRKEGQNVTLSCEQNLNHDAMYWYRQDPGQGLRLIYYSQIVNDFQKGDIAEGYSVSREKKESFPLTVTSAQKNPTAFYLCASSFQGQGNTIYFGEGSWLTVV.

CDR3 loop: CASSPGTSASGYTF. The CDR3 DNA follows: TGTGCCAGCAGCCCCGGGACGTCGGCTTCAGGCTACACCTTC. This chain joins TRBV5-5 and TRBJ1-2, with TRBD1 as a possible D gene (5 bases). The V gene lost 4 bases and the J gene lost 8 bases, with 18 bases spanning the gap. The germline V gene has CDR1 SGHKS and CDR2 YYEKEE (reference sequence). The CDR3 consists of 14 residues.

A remark on this clone: The sample contains more than one DNA sequence encoding this CDR3. CDR3 coding DNA: TGTGCCATCAGTGGCGGGGACGGCTCCTACAATGAGCAGTTCTTC. Translating it yields CAISGGDGSYNEQFF. This chain connects TRBV10-3 to TRBJ2-1; TRBD2 is a possible D gene (6 bases). The germline V and J ends were trimmed by 4 bases and 0 bases, with 10 bases remaining between them. The length of the CDR3 is 15 residues. Germline V gene data show CDR1 as ENHRY and CDR2 as SYGVKD.

The genes are TRBV5-1 and TRBJ2-7; a weak D match, TRBD1 (5 bases). V lost 0 bases and J lost 4, with 14 bases in between. Per germline, CDR1 SGHRS and CDR2 YFSETQ. The CDR3 spans 15 residues. The CDR3 DNA is TGCGCCAGCAGCTTGGATGGCAGGGAAGGGTACGAGCAGTACTTC. This codes for CASSLDGREGYEQYF. Filled out from reference TRBV5-1 and TRBJ2-7, the complete variable domain reads KAGVTQTPRYLIKTRGQQVTLSCSPISGHRSVSWYQQTPGQGLQFLFEYFSETQRNKGNFPGRFSGRQFSNSRSEMNVSTLELGDSALYLCASSLDGREGYEQYFGPGTRLTVT.

J is TRBJ1-2 and V is TRBV5-1, with D hard to call. From germline, CDR1 is SGHRS and CDR2 YFSETQ. The CDR3 has 16 amino acids. V shed 1 base and J shed 7 bases, with 20 bases lying between them. The CDR3 loop reads CASSLNTMTVLGGYTF. The CDR3 nucleotides are TGCGCCAGCAGCTTGAATACAATGACGGTTCTTGGTGGCTACACCTTC. The full variable domain, completed using reference TRBV5-1 and TRBJ1-2, is KAGVTQTPRYLIKTRGQQVTLSCSPISGHRSVSWYQQTPGQGLQFLFEYFSETQRNKGNFPGRFSGRQFSNSRSEMNVSTLELGDSALYLCASSLNTMTVLGGYTFGSGTRLTVV.

This rearrangement joins TRBV30 to TRBJ2-1, with D perhaps matching TRBD2 (5 bases). Germline lookup yields CDR1 GTSNPN and CDR2 SVGIG (reference sequence). This CDR3 has 15 amino acids. V lost 0 bases and J lost 4, with 13 bases in between. CDR3 sequence: CAWSVGLAVYNEQFF. CDR3 sequence (DNA): TGTGCCTGGAGTGTCGGGCTAGCAGTTTACAATGAGCAGTTCTTC.

V is TRBV19 and J is TRBJ2-7; possibly TRBD1 or TRBD2 for D (5 bases each). The CDR3 has 13 residues. Germline V CDR1 and CDR2: LNHDA, SQIVND (reference sequence). V lost 3 bases and J 5 bases, leaving 11 bases between the germline ends. The CDR3 DNA reads TGTGCCAGTAGTATCGGGACCCTTAACGAGCAGTACTTC. Protein product: CASSIGTLNEQYF.

Turning to this clone: The sample has other DNA sequences that encode this CDR3 too. V and J are TRBV30 and TRBJ2-3; the match to TRBD2 covers 7 bases. The germline gives CDR1 GTSNPN, CDR2 SVGIG (reference sequence). V dropped 0 bases and J dropped 6; count of bases not matched to a gene: 6. This CDR3 has 14 residues. The CDR3 loop is CAWSVRLAGDTQYF. The CDR3 coding sequence is TGTGCCTGGAGTGTACGACTAGCCGGGGATACGCAGTATTTT. The entire variable domain, with the rest obtained from reference TRBV30 and TRBJ2-3, is as follows: SQTIHQWPATLVQPVGSPLSLECTVEGTSNPNLYWYRQAAGRGLQLLFYSVGIGQISSEVPQNLSASRPQDRQFILSSKKLLLSDSGFYLCAWSVRLAGDTQYFGPGTRLTVL.

V is TRBV27 and J is TRBJ1-2; a weak D match, TRBD1 (6 bases). This CDR3 is 15 amino acids long. Trimming took off 7 bases at V and 6 bases at J, with 21 bases between the two ends. Germline-derived CDR1 and CDR2 are MNHEY and SMNVEV (reference sequence). CDR3 residues: CASTRLVGGYDGYTF. The CDR3 nucleotides read TGTGCCAGCACCCGTCTGGTGGGGGGCTACGATGGCTACACCTTC.

V is TRBV5-1 and J is TRBJ1-2; D gene ambiguous. Germline CDR1 reads SGHRS; CDR2 reads YFSETQ. V lost 2 bases and J lost 3, with 8 bases in between. The CDR3 length is 13 residues. The CDR3 protein is CASSFQADYGYTF. The CDR3 region has the DNA TGCGCCAGCAGCTTTCAGGCGGACTATGGCTACACCTTC. Together with reference TRBV5-1 and TRBJ1-2, the CDR3 gives the full variable domain: KAGVTQTPRYLIKTRGQQVTLSCSPISGHRSVSWYQQTPGQGLQFLFEYFSETQRNKGNFPGRFSGRQFSNSRSEMNVSTLELGDSALYLCASSFQADYGYTFGSGTRLTVV.

The V call is TRBV7-9, the J call TRBJ1-2, with D perhaps TRBD1 (5 bases). The CDR3 is 15 residues long. The V gene lost 5 bases and the J gene lost 3 bases, with 16 bases spanning the gap. CDR1 and CDR2 from the germline V gene are SEHNR and FQNEAQ (reference sequence). The CDR3 protein is CASSLNVLGDYGYTF. CDR3 sequence (DNA): TGTGCCAGCAGCCTCAATGTTCTGGGGGACTATGGCTACACCTTC.

J is TRBJ2-3 and V is TRBV2; D unresolved. The CDR3 spans 14 residues. CDR1 and CDR2 (germline): SNHLY, FYNNEI. The germline V and J ends were trimmed by 7 bases and 2 bases, with 13 bases remaining between them. The CDR3 loop is CASTPLAPTDTQYF. CDR3 DNA sequence: TGTGCCAGCACCCCATTGGCCCCCACAGATACGCAGTATTTT.

The J gene is TRBJ2-7, the V gene TRBV12-5, with D possibly TRBD2 on 6 matching bases. The CDR3 extends over 14 amino acids. From germline, CDR1 is LGHNT and CDR2 FRNRAP. V gave up 3 bases and J gave up 2 bases, with 11 bases separating them. CDR3 DNA: TGTGCTAGTGGTTTCTGGGGGGTCCCCTACGAGCAGTACTTC. This encodes CASGFWGVPYEQYF.

In the case of this clone: Other DNA sequences in the same sample also yield this CDR3. The chain carries TRBV5-1 and TRBJ1-1; maybe TRBD1 (5 bases). The length of the CDR3 is 14 residues. Per germline, CDR1 SGHRS and CDR2 YFSETQ. Deletions cut 0 bases from V and 4 bases from J, with 10 bases between. CDR3 coding DNA: TGCGCCAGCAGCTTGGCGGCAGGGCCCACTGAAGCTTTCTTT. Translated: CASSLAAGPTEAFF.

The V and J genes are TRBV28 and TRBJ2-2; 13 bases are shared with TRBD2. The V and J ends lost 6 bases and 4 bases, in that order; junction bases with no gene match: 5. Germline CDR1 and CDR2: MDHEN and SYDVKM. This CDR3 spans 16 amino acids. The CDR3 loop reads CASSRTSGGRTGELFF. DNA of the CDR3: TGTGCCAGCAGCCGGACTAGCGGGGGACGCACCGGGGAGCTGTTTTTT.

The V and J genes are TRBV18 and TRBJ2-2; no definite D call. This CDR3 has 15 amino acids. V lost 0 bases, J lost 3 bases, and 8 bases lay in between. Germline assignment: CDR1 KGHSH and CDR2 LQKENI. CDR3 bases: TGTGCCAGCTCACCACCGGCACAGTACACCGGGGAGCTGTTTTTT. Protein sequence: CASSPPAQYTGELFF.

The chain recombines TRBV5-1 with TRBJ2-7; D assignment may be TRBD1 or TRBD2 (7 bases each). Germline assignment: CDR1 SGHRS and CDR2 YFSETQ. The CDR3 totals 15 residues. Trimming removed 3 bases at V and 4 bases at J, with 17 bases between. The CDR3 sequence is CASSSGGGDGYEQYF. The CDR3 DNA sequence: TGCGCCAGCAGCTCAGGGGGAGGGGACGGTTACGAGCAGTACTTC.

The rearrangement links TRBV10-3 to TRBJ2-1; possibly TRBD1 for D (6 bases). Trimming left V 7 bases short and J 5 bases short, with 15 bases between. This CDR3 has 14 residues. CDR1 and CDR2 (germline): ENHRY, SYGVKD. DNA of the CDR3: TGTGCCATCACCTCAGACAGGAATAACAATGAGCAGTTCTTC. The encoded protein is CAITSDRNNNEQFF.

The chain couples TRBV6-1 to TRBJ2-3; D is perhaps TRBD1 (6 bases). V was shortened by 1 base and J by 2 bases, with 16 bases between the two germline ends. In germline, CDR1 is MNHNS, CDR2 SASEGT. This CDR3 region has 17 residues. The CDR3 spells CASSEVIWGPSTDTQYF. As DNA, the CDR3 is TGTGCCAGCAGTGAAGTGATTTGGGGGCCCTCCACAGATACGCAGTATTTT.

This clone was seen only once. The J gene is TRBJ1-1, the V gene TRBV30, with 8 bases identical to TRBD1. CDR1 and CDR2 from the germline V gene are GTSNPN and SVGIG (reference sequence). The V and J ends lost 2 bases and 10 bases, in that order; junction bases with no gene match: 6. The CDR3 consists of 12 residues. CDR3 region: CAWSPDRVRAFF. In DNA, the CDR3 is TGTGCCTGGAGTCCGGACAGGGTTCGAGCTTTCTTT.

This sequence joins TRBV28 and TRBJ1-2; no firm D call. V lost 6 bases to trimming and J lost 4 bases, with 15 bases between them. There are 14 residues in the CDR3. Germline-derived CDR1 and CDR2 are MDHEN and SYDVKM. CDR3 DNA sequence: TGTGCCAGCAGGCGGACCCCCGGGATCTATGGCTACACCTTC. This translates into CASRRTPGIYGYTF.

The J gene is TRBJ2-7, the V gene TRBV7-8; 9 bases match TRBD1. Germline V gives CDR1 SGHVS, CDR2 FQNEAQ. Trimming at V came to 0 bases and at J to 3 bases, leaving 3 bases not matched to a gene. The CDR3 has 15 residues. CDR3 region: CASSLAGTGIYEQYF. The CDR3 DNA reads as TGTGCCAGCAGCTTAGCCGGGACAGGGATCTACGAGCAGTACTTC.

The chain combines TRBV10-3 with TRBJ2-1; D is possibly TRBD2 (6 bases). Germline V gene sequence: CDR1 ENHRY, CDR2 SYGVKD. CDR3 length: 15 amino acids. The ends were cut back, 3 bases at V and 8 bases at J, with 17 bases in the middle. This CDR3 is CAISDPGTAVDEQFF. The CDR3, as DNA: TGTGCCATCAGTGACCCAGGGACTGCAGTGGATGAGCAGTTCTTC.